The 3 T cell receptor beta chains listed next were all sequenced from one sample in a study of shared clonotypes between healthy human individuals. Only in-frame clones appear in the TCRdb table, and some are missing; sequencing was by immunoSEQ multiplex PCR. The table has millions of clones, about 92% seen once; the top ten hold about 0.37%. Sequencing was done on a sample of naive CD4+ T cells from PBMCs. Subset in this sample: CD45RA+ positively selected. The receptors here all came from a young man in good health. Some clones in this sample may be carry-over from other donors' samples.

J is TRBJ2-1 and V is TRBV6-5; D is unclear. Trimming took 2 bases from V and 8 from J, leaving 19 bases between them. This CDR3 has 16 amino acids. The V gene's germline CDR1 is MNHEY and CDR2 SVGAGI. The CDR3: CASSYQLGQSSDEQFF. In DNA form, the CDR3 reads TGTGCCAGCAGTTACCAGCTGGGCCAGAGCAGCGATGAGCAGTTCTTC.

The chain's CDR3 is CASSQDREVHGYTF. DNA for the CDR3: TGTGCCAGCAGCCAAGACAGGGAGGTCCATGGCTACACCTTC. The chain uses TRBV11-1 and TRBJ1-2, with TRBD1 matching over 7 bases. V was pared by 5 bases and J by 6 bases, with 9 bases of the junction left unmatched. This CDR3 comprises 14 residues. The V gene's germline CDR1 is SGHAT and CDR2 FQDESV (reference sequence).

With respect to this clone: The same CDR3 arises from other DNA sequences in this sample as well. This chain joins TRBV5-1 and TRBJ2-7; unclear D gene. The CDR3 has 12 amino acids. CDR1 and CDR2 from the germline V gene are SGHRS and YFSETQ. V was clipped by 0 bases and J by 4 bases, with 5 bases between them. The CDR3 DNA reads TGCGCCAGCAGCTTGGATGGTTACGAGCAGTACTTC. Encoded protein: CASSLDGYEQYF.